This TCR beta chain was found in a study of regulatory T cells in long-lasting Graves disease. Study details: Persistent Graves' disease meant over 5 years of antithyroid drugs with positive TSH receptor antibodies.

Whole-study findings and limits: Among persistent patients, a larger number of public clonotypes were shared (approximately 3,000) than among newly diagnosed patients (more than 850). Persistent cases favored TRBV28, TRBJ1-2 and TRBJ2-5.

Time point: persistent/refractory GD, antithyroid drugs over 5 years with positive TRAb. Extracted RNA from PBMCs served as the source of the TCR library. V dropped 0 bases and J dropped 1 base, with 9 bases sitting between them. The CDR3 is 14 amino acids. CDR1 is DFQATT and CDR2 is SNEGSKA in the germline V gene (reference sequence). Concerning this clonotype: The target antigen is unknown.

Arm-PCR of CDR3 regions with iRepertoire HTBI primers generated TCR beta libraries. A single record per CDR3 protein comes from TCRdb applying MiXCR to the multiplex PCR reads. This table has under 450,000 distinct CDR3 sequences, around a quarter appearing once. The chain links TRBV20-1 to TRBJ1-1; D is unresolved. The material sequenced was peripheral blood mononuclear cells (PBMCs), taken when the disease was refractory, from a patient treated with antithyroid drugs. This sequence originates from a female donor with Graves disease. The CDR3 region is CSARDPEKNTEAFF. The CDR3 region has the DNA TGCAGTGCTAGAGATCCGGAGAAGAACACTGAAGCTTTCTTT.